Shown below are 18 T cell receptor beta chains from a single sample sequenced in a study of OX40 agonist ivuxolimab in advanced cancers. The assay was immunoSEQ multiplex PCR, and TCRdb's table has in-frame clones only and misses some. The repertoire holds some 100,000 clones, roughly nine tenths seen once, with more than 0.25% in the top ten. The sample here was CD4+ or CD8+ T cells sorted from blood, taken in a trial of the OX40 agonist ivuxolimab. Receptor source: an adult with an advanced solid tumor such as melanoma, head and neck, liver or kidney cancer.

J is TRBJ2-2 and V is TRBV19; D gene ambiguous. In germline, CDR1 is LNHDA, CDR2 SQIVND (reference sequence). The CDR3 is 13 residues long. V lost 2 bases to trimming and J lost 4 bases, with 5 bases between them. The CDR3 region is CASSITVTGELFF. The DNA for the CDR3 is TGTGCCAGTAGTATAACCGTCACCGGGGAGCTGTTTTTT.

The chain is built from TRBV15 and TRBJ2-7; TRBD2 might be the D (5 bases). Trimming stripped 0 bases from V and 0 bases from J, with 15 bases between. The CDR3 contains 17 residues. Germline loops: CDR1 LNHNV, CDR2 YYDKDF (reference sequence). CDR3 residues: CATSRDLARGISYEQYF. The CDR3 nucleotides read TGTGCCACCAGCAGAGATCTCGCCAGAGGGATCTCCTACGAGCAGTACTTC.

The rearrangement uses TRBV5-1 and TRBJ2-2; 9 bases agree with TRBD2. This CDR3 region has 18 residues. V shed 1 base and J 6 bases; nucleotides not matched to a gene: 13. Germline CDR1 is SGHRS and CDR2 is YFSETQ. The CDR3 sequence is CASSLMEAGGPSAGELFF. For the CDR3, the DNA is TGCGCCAGCAGCTTGATGGAGGCGGGAGGGCCTAGCGCCGGGGAGCTGTTTTTT.

This chain connects TRBV11-2 to TRBJ2-1; D possibly corresponds to TRBD2 (6 bases). Germline values: CDR1 SGHAT, CDR2 FQNNGV. The CDR3 runs 14 residues. The V end lost 8 bases, the J end lost 1 base, and 12 bases lay between the germline ends. The CDR3 here is CASRAGLSYNEQFF. The CDR3 coding sequence is TGTGCCAGCCGAGCGGGCCTATCCTACAATGAGCAGTTCTTC. Full variable domain (rest looked up from reference TRBV11-2 and TRBJ2-1): EAGVAQSPRYKIIEKRQSVAFWCNPISGHATLYWYQQILGQGPKLLIQFQNNGVVDDSQLPKDRFSAERLKGVDSTLKIQPAKLEDSAVYLCASRAGLSYNEQFFGPGTRLTVL.

The V and J genes are TRBV14 and TRBJ2-5; 12 bases align to TRBD2. With V trimmed by 6 bases and J by 4 bases, 3 bases remained unmatched. CDR3 size: 14 residues. Germline CDR1 SGHDN, CDR2 FVKESK. The CDR3 nucleotides read TGTGCCAGCAGATTGGGACTAGCGGGAGAGACCCAGTACTTC. It yields the protein CASRLGLAGETQYF.

J is TRBJ1-5 and V is TRBV7-8; perhaps TRBD1 as D (6 bases). The V gene's germline CDR1 is SGHVS and CDR2 FQNEAQ. This CDR3 contains 18 residues. With 5 bases removed from V and 4 bases from J, the gap between germline ends came to 24 bases. DNA for the CDR3: TGTGCCAGCAGCCCGAGCCTACAGGGCGAGCTTAGAAATCAGCCCCAGCATTTT. It specifies CASSPSLQGELRNQPQHF. Complete variable domain (other parts from reference TRBV7-8 and TRBJ1-5): GAGVSQSPRYKVAKRGQDVALRCDPISGHVSLFWYQQALGQGPEFLTYFQNEAQLDKSGLPSDRFFAERPEGSVSTLKIQRTQQEDSAVYLCASSPSLQGELRNQPQHFGDGTRLSIL.

The genes are TRBV27 and TRBJ2-3; 8 positions agree with TRBD2. The junction had 5 bases not matched to a gene; V was cut back by 4 bases and J by 2 bases. CDR1 and CDR2 (germline): MNHEY, SMNVEV (reference sequence). The CDR3 is 15 amino acids. The DNA of the CDR3 is TGTGCCAGCAGTTCCTTAGCGGGACTCACAGATACGCAGTATTTT. It specifies CASSSLAGLTDTQYF.

The chain uses TRBV12-5 and TRBJ2-7; no reliable D call. In germline, CDR1 is LGHNT, CDR2 FRNRAP. The V and J ends lost 3 bases and 0 bases respectively, with 18 bases between them. The CDR3 spans 17 residues. CDR3 in amino acids: CASGFQVKTQNSYEQYF. In nucleotides, the CDR3 is TGTGCTAGTGGTTTCCAAGTGAAGACCCAGAACTCCTACGAGCAGTACTTC.

V is TRBV7-2 and J is TRBJ2-7; 14 bases fit TRBD2. CDR1 is SGHTA, CDR2 FQGNSA, per germline. The CDR3 consists of 15 residues. V dropped 3 bases and J dropped 2; count of bases not matched to a gene: 0. CDR3 protein: CASSLTSGRAYEQYF. The DNA for the CDR3 is TGTGCCAGCAGCTTGACTAGCGGGAGGGCCTACGAGCAGTACTTC. The whole variable domain, remainder taken from reference TRBV7-2 and TRBJ2-7, is GAGVSQSPSNKVTEKGKDVELRCDPISGHTALYWYRQSLGQGLEFLIYFQGNSAPDKSGLPSDRFSAERTGGSVSTLTIQRTQQEDSAVYLCASSLTSGRAYEQYFGPGTRLTVT.

In regard to this clone: Within the sample, other DNA sequences also encode this same CDR3. This chain joins TRBV27 and TRBJ2-7, with TRBD2 as a possible D gene (6 bases). CDR1 MNHEY and CDR2 SMNVEV come from the germline V gene (reference sequence). The CDR3 contains 15 residues. The ends were cut back, 5 bases at V and 3 bases at J, with 17 bases in the middle. The CDR3 spells CASSRGSEGLYEQYF. CDR3 in DNA: TGTGCCAGCAGTCGGGGGAGTGAGGGACTCTACGAGCAGTACTTC.

The chain couples TRBV18 to TRBJ1-5; possible D gene TRBD1, 6 bases. This CDR3 is built from 14 residues. Germline loops: CDR1 KGHSH, CDR2 LQKENI. V lost 6 bases and J 5 bases, leaving 14 bases between the germline ends. The CDR3 nucleotides are TGTGCCAGCTCGGAGGGGGTAGGGGATCAGCCCCAGCATTTT. Amino acid sequence: CASSEGVGDQPQHF.

The chain carries TRBV7-2 and TRBJ2-1; 11 bases agree with TRBD2. The germline V gene encodes CDR1 SGHTA and CDR2 FQGNSA. J lost 7 bases, V lost 4 bases, and 12 bases had no gene match. This CDR3 spans 17 amino acids. Written as DNA, the CDR3 is TGTGCCAGCAGCTATCAGACTGTAGCGGGAGGGCCAAATGAGCAGTTCTTC. Its translation is CASSYQTVAGGPNEQFF. The whole variable domain, remainder taken from reference TRBV7-2 and TRBJ2-1, is GAGVSQSPSNKVTEKGKDVELRCDPISGHTALYWYRQSLGQGLEFLIYFQGNSAPDKSGLPSDRFSAERTGGSVSTLTIQRTQQEDSAVYLCASSYQTVAGGPNEQFFGPGTRLTVL.

V usage is TRBV28 and J usage is TRBJ2-7, with D possibly being TRBD1 (5 bases). V lost 7 bases and J lost 4, with 14 bases in between. The CDR3 spans 13 residues. Germline CDR1 reads MDHEN; CDR2 reads SYDVKM. CDR3 bases: TGTGCCAGCACTCGGGCAGGGCAGTACGAGCAGTACTTC. This gives the protein CASTRAGQYEQYF.

This clone was counted a few times. The chain recombines TRBV11-2 with TRBJ1-2; D not resolved. The CDR3 spans 11 residues. Germline assignment: CDR1 SGHAT and CDR2 FQNNGV. The germline V and J ends were trimmed by 4 bases and 7 bases, with 7 bases remaining between them. The DNA for the CDR3 is TGTGCCAGCAGCTCGGGAGCTGGCTACACCTTC. Residues: CASSSGAGYTF. Together with reference TRBV11-2 and TRBJ1-2, the CDR3 gives the full variable domain: EAGVAQSPRYKIIEKRQSVAFWCNPISGHATLYWYQQILGQGPKLLIQFQNNGVVDDSQLPKDRFSAERLKGVDSTLKIQPAKLEDSAVYLCASSSGAGYTFGSGTRLTVV.

The V and J genes are TRBV7-6 and TRBJ1-4, with D perhaps TRBD1 (6 bases). Per germline, CDR1 SGHVS and CDR2 FNYEAQ. Trimming stripped 5 bases from V and 2 bases from J, with 18 bases between. The CDR3 consists of 17 residues. CDR3 sequence (DNA): TGTGCCAGCAGCCCAGGGGCAGGGGAAATCACTAATGAAAAACTGTTTTTT. Translating it yields CASSPGAGEITNEKLFF.

The chain uses TRBV18 and TRBJ2-1; D is unclear. The CDR3 length is 14 residues. Trimming shortened V by 5 bases and J by 4 bases, and 12 bases separated the two germline ends. The germline gives CDR1 KGHSH, CDR2 LQKENI. The CDR3 DNA sequence: TGTGCCAGCTCAGGGCAGGCGACTTACAATGAGCAGTTCTTC. This translates into CASSGQATYNEQFF.

The chain combines TRBV18 with TRBJ2-7, with a tentative D call TRBD2 (6 bases). Germline V gene data show CDR1 as KGHSH and CDR2 as LQKENI. V shed 6 bases and J shed 5 bases, with 14 bases lying between them. The CDR3 totals 13 residues. CDR3 region: CASSMIGRNEQYF. In DNA form, the CDR3 reads TGTGCCAGCTCTATGATAGGGAGGAACGAGCAGTACTTC. The full variable domain, rest sourced from reference TRBV18 and TRBJ2-7, is NAGVMQNPRHLVRRRGQEARLRCSPMKGHSHVYWYRQLPEEGLKFMVYLQKENIIDESGMPKERFSAEFPKEGPSILRIQQVVRGDSAAYFCASSMIGRNEQYFGPGTRLTVT.

This clone was detected once. The chain uses TRBV6-5 and TRBJ1-1; 10 nucleotides agree with TRBD1. V trimming: 3 bases; J trimming: 5 bases; junction bases outside the gene matches: 9. CDR1 MNHEY and CDR2 SVGAGI come from the germline V gene. The CDR3 is 16 residues long. Here the CDR3 reads CASSYGTGVFGTEAFF. CDR3 bases: TGTGCCAGCAGTTATGGGACAGGGGTGTTTGGGACTGAAGCTTTCTTT.